Reported below is one T cell receptor (beta chain). The antigen remains unidentified. The V and J ends lost 3 bases and 1 base, in that order; junction bases with no gene match: 0. This CDR3 is 14 amino acids long. CDR1 is MRHNA and CDR2 is SNTAGT in the germline V gene. The sample belongs to a study of cytomegalovirus exposure and HLA in healthy donors. Findings and caveats of the study: One cluster of highly shared sequence variants probably arose as a sequencing artifact. There were some public TCRs occurring in many donors, but most TCR sequences were rare. In a later analysis, V- and J-gene trimming of beta chains associated with a DCLRE1C missense variant, replicated independently. TCR beta sequences numbering fewer than 20,000 were associated with HLA alleles at 0.05 false discovery rate in a later analysis.

Use of 60 Vbeta and 13 Jbeta primers characterized the PCR. Only in-frame clones appear in the TCRdb table, and some are missing; sequencing was by immunoSEQ multiplex PCR. This table holds 70,000 to 95,000 clones, 76% found once. Sequencing was performed on PBMCs. The V gene is TRBV6-4, the J gene TRBJ2-3; 8 positions agree with TRBD2. The sequence was obtained from a man aged 25 to 40 in good health and CMV-seropositive. The CDR3 loop is CASSERGGTDTQYF. As DNA, the CDR3 is TGTGCCAGCAGTGAGCGGGGGGGCACAGATACGCAGTATTTT.